The rows below give T cell receptor beta chains drawn from one sample of a study of OX40 agonist ivuxolimab in advanced cancers. The assay was immunoSEQ multiplex PCR, and TCRdb's table has in-frame clones only and misses some. The repertoire consists of under 40,000 clones, with around 87% occurring once and the leading ten covering roughly 30%. The starting material was CD4+ or CD8+ T cells sorted from blood, obtained in a trial of the OX40 agonist ivuxolimab. Receptors originate from an adult with an advanced solid tumor such as melanoma, head and neck, liver or kidney cancer. Both conserved end residues are trimmed from each CDR3.

v_call,j_call,cdr3_aa
TRBV7-9,TRBJ2-3,ASSPRGNTDTQY
TRBV5-4,TRBJ2-7,ASSPGTDPYEQY
TRBV28,TRBJ2-7,ASSPPSGRVNEQY
TRBV11-2,TRBJ1-1,ASSPEEAF
TRBV5-4,TRBJ2-1,ASSLEASGYKQF
TRBV4-2,TRBJ2-7,ASSHSGTAYEQY
TRBV18,TRBJ1-5,ASSLYNQPQH
TRBV2,TRBJ2-1,ASRIGPGHVSYNEQF
TRBV28,TRBJ2-7,ASGRDSHPSDEQY
TRBV1,TRBJ2-1,TSSQVTRDSSYNEQF
TRBV10-1,TRBJ2-7,ASSEAGGHEQY
TRBV27,TRBJ2-5,ASSLGGGPGETQY
TRBV7-8,TRBJ2-7,ASSTTLASYEQY
TRBV29-1,TRBJ1-1,SVELISTEAF
TRBV7-5,TRBJ2-2,ARSLGGTANSGELF
TRBV7-6,TRBJ1-5,ASSYDRGAQPQH
TRBV6-1,TRBJ2-1,ASSETDSSYNEQF
TRBV6-5,TRBJ2-7,ASSYTARGRSEQY
TRBV19,TRBJ1-3,ASSIQGTGNTIY
TRBV5-6,TRBJ2-7,ASSFVERGHEQY
TRBV28,TRBJ2-3,ASSNYRKITDTQY
TRBV29-1,TRBJ2-7,SVESGPYEQY
TRBV9,TRBJ2-5,ASSVAPGETQY
TRBV27,TRBJ1-5,ASRDRGNQPQH
TRBV7-3,TRBJ2-2,ASRALGGELF
TRBV7-2,TRBJ2-3,ASSVTAGRGDTQY
TRBV27,TRBJ2-3,ASTPTSGTDTQY
TRBV28,TRBJ1-1,ASSLVARLFTEAF
TRBV7-3,TRBJ2-1,ASSLNPSGASYNEQF
TRBV7-9,TRBJ2-1,ASSLESGRRFNNEQF
TRBV30,TRBJ2-1,AWSGPSGGHYNEQF
TRBV27,TRBJ2-1,ASRHSLLSSYNEQF
TRBV6-5,TRBJ2-2,ASSSGTGHTGELF
TRBV20-1,TRBJ2-7,SARGIYEQY
TRBV27,TRBJ1-3,ASSLFPPGGPGNTIY
TRBV5-1,TRBJ1-3,ASSTGGASIGNTIY
TRBV29-1,TRBJ2-2,SAGQENTGELF
TRBV2,TRBJ1-4,ASSVTGGGNEKLF
TRBV7-8,TRBJ2-7,ASNNRASYEQY
TRBV4-1,TRBJ2-2,ASSQGPADAPNTGELF
TRBV4-2,TRBJ2-5,ASSHPTSGNQETQY
TRBV9,TRBJ1-5,ASSVGTGNQPQH